Below, 10 T cell receptor beta chains from the same sample are listed, as sequenced in a study of response to subunit inactivated influenza vaccine. TCRdb reanalysed the RT-PCR reads using MiXCR and keeps one entry per CDR3 protein. The sample has fewer than 550,000 distinct CDR3 sequences, about 25% seen once. Sequences were derived from CD4+ T cells sorted from PBMCs, sampled more than 4 days after vaccination. These receptors originate from a middle-aged man who received an inactivated influenza vaccine.

The chain uses TRBV5-1 and TRBJ2-1; TRBD2 is a possible D gene (5 bases). V lost 2 bases, J lost 6 bases, and 9 bases lay in between. CDR1 SGHRS and CDR2 YFSETQ come from the germline V gene. This CDR3 has 13 residues. The CDR3 DNA sequence: TGCGCCAGCAGCTTCTTAGGGAGCAATGAGCAGTTCTTC. This sequence encodes CASSFLGSNEQFF.

Only a few counts were recorded for this clonotype. This chain uses TRBV5-6 with TRBJ2-3, with 10 nucleotides matching TRBD2. This CDR3 is 16 amino acids long. With V trimmed by 2 bases and J by 3 bases, 6 bases remained unmatched. Germline values: CDR1 SGHDT, CDR2 YYEEEE. This chain's CDR3 is CASSFTSGRVTDTQYF. The CDR3 region has the DNA TGTGCCAGCAGCTTTACGAGCGGGAGGGTGACAGATACGCAGTATTTT. Based on the CDR3 plus reference TRBV5-6 and TRBJ2-3, the full variable domain is DAGVTQSPTHLIKTRGQQVTLRCSPKSGHDTVSWYQQALGQGPQFIFQYYEEEERQRGNFPDRFSGHQFPNYSSELNVNALLLGDSALYLCASSFTSGRVTDTQYFGPGTRLTVL.

Here the CDR3 reads CSARPPLGDYGYTF. The CDR3 DNA is TGCAGTGCTAGGCCCCCCTTGGGAGACTATGGCTACACCTTC. This chain links TRBV20-1 with TRBJ1-2; D unclear. Germline CDR1 and CDR2: DFQATT and SNEGSKA (reference sequence). Trimming left V 3 bases short and J 3 bases short, with 14 bases between. There are 14 residues in the CDR3.

J is TRBJ2-2 and V is TRBV6-6; D ambiguous. CDR1 and CDR2 from the germline V gene are MNHNY and SVGAGI (reference sequence). The CDR3 has 13 residues. V lost 10 bases and J 4 bases, leaving 13 bases between the germline ends. Here the CDR3 DNA reads TGTGCCACCCGGATGATTCTCACCGGGGAGCTGTTTTTT. This codes for CATRMILTGELFF.

V usage is TRBV7-3 and J usage is TRBJ2-1; 7 bases map to TRBD1. CDR1 SGHTA and CDR2 FQGTGA come from the germline V gene. The CDR3 loop spans 16 amino acids. V lost 6 bases to trimming and J lost 2 bases; unmatched junction nucleotides: 10. CDR3 sequence (DNA): TGTGCCAGCAGTCCCGACAGGGTTACTACCTACAATGAGCAGTTCTTC. Its translation is CASSPDRVTTYNEQFF.

This clonotype has only a few counts. The chain combines TRBV12-3 or TRBV12-4 with TRBJ2-4; D remains ambiguous. The V gene lost 5 bases and the J gene lost 0 bases, with 14 bases spanning the gap. This CDR3 is built from 16 residues. The CDR3 DNA is TGTGCCAGCAGTCCCCATAATAGGCAAGCCAAAAACATTCAGTACTTC. It specifies CASSPHNRQAKNIQYF.

This clonotype turned up a few times. The chain is built from TRBV11-2 and TRBJ2-1; TRBD2 is a possible D gene (6 bases). V was trimmed by 5 bases and J by 4 bases, leaving 18 bases between them. The CDR3 has 16 amino acids. From germline, CDR1 is SGHAT and CDR2 FQNNGV. The CDR3 nucleotides read TGTGCCAGCAGCCCCGGGACTGGCGTAAGATACAATGAGCAGTTCTTC. Translated: CASSPGTGVRYNEQFF.

Only one count was recorded for this clonotype. The chain has TRBV19 and TRBJ2-3; the D is unclear. V lost 3 bases and J lost 2, with 9 bases in between. The CDR3 contains 14 residues. Germline V CDR1 and CDR2: LNHDA, SQIVND (reference sequence). CDR3 nucleotide sequence: TGTGCCAGTAGTATTTCGAAAGACACAGATACGCAGTATTTT. Translated, it gives CASSISKDTDTQYF.

J is TRBJ2-7 and V is TRBV7-2; 8 bases map to TRBD2. Trimming at V came to 5 bases and at J to 4 bases, leaving 19 bases not matched to a gene. This CDR3 is 18 amino acids long. Germline V lookup: CDR1 SGHTA, CDR2 FQGNSA. The CDR3 DNA reads TGTGCCAGCAGCCCCAGAGTCAGGACTAGCTTTATCATGTACGAGCAGTACTTC. Translating gives CASSPRVRTSFIMYEQYF.

The chain joins TRBV20-1 to TRBJ1-5; D uncertain. Between the trimmed V and J ends, which lost 0 bases and 1 base, there was a span of 7 bases. This CDR3 comprises 14 residues. CDR1 and CDR2 (germline): DFQATT, SNEGSKA (reference sequence). DNA of the CDR3: TGCAGTGCTAGAGATGCGGGAAGCAATCAGCCCCAGCATTTT. Its translation: CSARDAGSNQPQHF.